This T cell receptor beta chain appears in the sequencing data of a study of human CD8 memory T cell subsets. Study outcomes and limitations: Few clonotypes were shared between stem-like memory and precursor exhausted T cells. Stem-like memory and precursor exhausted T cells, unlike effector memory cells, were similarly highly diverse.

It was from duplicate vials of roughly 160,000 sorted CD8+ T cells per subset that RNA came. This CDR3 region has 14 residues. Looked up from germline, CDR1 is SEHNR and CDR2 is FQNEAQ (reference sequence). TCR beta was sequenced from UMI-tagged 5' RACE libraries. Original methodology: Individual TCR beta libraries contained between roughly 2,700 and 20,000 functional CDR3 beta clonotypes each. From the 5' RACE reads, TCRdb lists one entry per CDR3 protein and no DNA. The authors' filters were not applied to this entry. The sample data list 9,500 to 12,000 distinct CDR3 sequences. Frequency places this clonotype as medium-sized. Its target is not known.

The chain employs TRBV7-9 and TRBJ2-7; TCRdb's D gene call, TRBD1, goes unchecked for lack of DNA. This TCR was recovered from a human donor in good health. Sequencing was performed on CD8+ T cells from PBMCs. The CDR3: CASSSEQTGYEQYF. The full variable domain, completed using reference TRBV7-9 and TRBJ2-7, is DTGVSQNPRHKITKRGQNVTFRCDPISEHNRLYWYRQTLGQGPEFLTYFQNEAQLEKSRLLSDRFSAERPKGSFSTLEIQRTEQGDSAMYLCASSSEQTGYEQYFGPGTRLTVT.